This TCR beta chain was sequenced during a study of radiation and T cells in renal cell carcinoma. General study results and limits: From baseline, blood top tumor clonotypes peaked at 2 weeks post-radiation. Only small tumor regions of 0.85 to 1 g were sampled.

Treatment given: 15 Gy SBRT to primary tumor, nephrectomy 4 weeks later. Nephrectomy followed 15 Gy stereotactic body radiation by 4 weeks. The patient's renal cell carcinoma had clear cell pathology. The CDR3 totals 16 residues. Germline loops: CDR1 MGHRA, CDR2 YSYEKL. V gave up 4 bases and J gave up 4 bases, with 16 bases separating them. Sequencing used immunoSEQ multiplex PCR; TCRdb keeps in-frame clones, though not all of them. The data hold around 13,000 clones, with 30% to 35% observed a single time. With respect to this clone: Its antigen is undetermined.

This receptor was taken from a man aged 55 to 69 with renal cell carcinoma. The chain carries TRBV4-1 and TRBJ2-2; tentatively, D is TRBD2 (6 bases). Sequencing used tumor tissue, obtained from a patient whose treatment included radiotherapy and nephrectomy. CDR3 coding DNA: TGCGCCAGCAGCCTCAAGGAGGGAGTTTTCACCGGGGAGCTGTTTTTT. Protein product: CASSLKEGVFTGELFF.